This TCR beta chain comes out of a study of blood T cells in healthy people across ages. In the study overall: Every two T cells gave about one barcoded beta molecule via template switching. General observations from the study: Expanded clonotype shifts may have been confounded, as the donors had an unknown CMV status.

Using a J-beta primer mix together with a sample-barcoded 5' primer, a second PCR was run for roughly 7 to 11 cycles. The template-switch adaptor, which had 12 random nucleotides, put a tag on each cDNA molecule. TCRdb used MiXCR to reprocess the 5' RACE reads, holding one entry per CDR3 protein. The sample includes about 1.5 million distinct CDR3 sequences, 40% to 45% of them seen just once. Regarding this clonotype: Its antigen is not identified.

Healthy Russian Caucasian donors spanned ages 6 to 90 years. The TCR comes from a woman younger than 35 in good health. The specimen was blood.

DNA for the CDR3: TGTGCCAGCAGCTTTAGCGCCCACCGCCGGAATCAGCCCCAGCATTTT. This gives the protein CASSFSAHRRNQPQHF. The chain links TRBV12-3 or TRBV12-4 to TRBJ1-5; D remains ambiguous. The length of the CDR3 is 16 residues. Deletions cut 6 bases from V and 4 bases from J, with 19 bases between.